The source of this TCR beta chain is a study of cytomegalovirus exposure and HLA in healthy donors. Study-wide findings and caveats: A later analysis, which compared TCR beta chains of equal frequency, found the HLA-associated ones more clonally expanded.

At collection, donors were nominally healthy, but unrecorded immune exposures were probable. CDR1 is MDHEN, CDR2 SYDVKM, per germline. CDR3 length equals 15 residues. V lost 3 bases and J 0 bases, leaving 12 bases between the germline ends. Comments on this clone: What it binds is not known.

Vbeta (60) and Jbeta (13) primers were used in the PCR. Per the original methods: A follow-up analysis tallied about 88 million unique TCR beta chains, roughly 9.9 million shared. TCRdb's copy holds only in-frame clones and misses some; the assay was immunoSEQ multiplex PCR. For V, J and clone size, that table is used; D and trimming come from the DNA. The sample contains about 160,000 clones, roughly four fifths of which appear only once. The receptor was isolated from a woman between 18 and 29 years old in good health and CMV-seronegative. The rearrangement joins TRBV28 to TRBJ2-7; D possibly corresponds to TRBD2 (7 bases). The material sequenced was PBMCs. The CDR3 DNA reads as TGTGCCAGCAGTTTGGGCGGGGGCACCTCCTACGAGCAGTACTTC. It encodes CASSLGGGTSYEQYF.